The 29 T cell receptor beta chains reported below all come from one sample, sequenced in a study of control samples from healthy donors and cancer patients. TCRdb keeps only in-frame clones here, not all; method: immunoSEQ multiplex PCR. The table records 90,000 to 130,000 clones, almost 85% of them present only once. The sample taken for sequencing was blood. The origin of the receptors is a young man in good health.

V gene TRBV5-6 combines with J gene TRBJ1-2; the D gene is possibly TRBD1 (5 bases). CDR1 is SGHDT and CDR2 is YYEEEE in the germline V gene. Trimming removed 0 bases at V and 4 bases at J, with 16 bases between. The CDR3 is made up of 16 amino acids. CDR3: CASSLAAGRASYGYTF. In nucleotides, the CDR3 is TGTGCCAGCAGCTTGGCGGCAGGGCGCGCCAGCTATGGCTACACCTTC.

The chain joins TRBV28 to TRBJ1-5, with D perhaps matching TRBD1 (5 bases). CDR3 length equals 13 residues. The germline V and J ends were trimmed by 2 bases and 7 bases, with 9 bases remaining between them. The germline V gene encodes CDR1 MDHEN and CDR2 SYDVKM. CDR3 nucleotide sequence: TGTGCCAGCAGTTTAGGGGGGGTGCAGCCCCAGCATTTT. Amino acid sequence: CASSLGGVQPQHF.

The chain has TRBV18 and TRBJ1-6; 7 positions match TRBD1. V shed 2 bases, J shed 7 bases, and the junction held 8 bases outside the gene matches. Germline V gene data show CDR1 as KGHSH and CDR2 as LQKENI. The CDR3 is made up of 16 amino acids. CDR3 sequence: CASSPFLQGSNSPLHF. CDR3 coding DNA: TGTGCCAGCTCACCATTTCTACAGGGGAGCAATTCACCCCTCCACTTT.

The rearrangement joins TRBV6-5 to TRBJ1-4; 9 positions match TRBD1. This CDR3 is built from 14 residues. Germline assignment: CDR1 MNHEY and CDR2 SVGAGI. V trimming: 5 bases; J trimming: 5 bases; junction bases outside the gene matches: 3. The CDR3 DNA sequence: TGTGCCAGCAGTCTGACAGGGGGAAATGAAAAACTGTTTTTT. It is translated as CASSLTGGNEKLFF.

The gene calls are TRBV2 and TRBJ2-7, with D perhaps TRBD2 (6 bases). The CDR3 runs to 15 residues. Deletions cut 5 bases from V and 4 bases from J, with 18 bases between. Germline lookup yields CDR1 SNHLY and CDR2 FYNNEI. The CDR3 loop is CASSRRLAMTYEQYV. CDR3 DNA sequence: TGTGCCAGCAGTAGGCGGCTAGCGATGACTTACGAGCAGTACGTC.

This chain joins TRBV30 and TRBJ1-2; a possible D gene is TRBD1 (5 bases). Germline lookup yields CDR1 GTSNPN and CDR2 SVGIG (reference sequence). CDR3 length: 13 amino acids. The V and J ends lost 2 bases and 3 bases respectively, with 10 bases between them. CDR3 residues: CAWSLTVDYGYTF. DNA of the CDR3: TGTGCCTGGAGTTTGACAGTCGACTATGGCTACACCTTC.

This chain joins TRBV3-1 (or the pseudogene TRBV3-2) and TRBJ1-4; D possibly corresponds to TRBD1 (6 bases). CDR1 LGHDT and CDR2 YNNKEL come from the germline V gene (reference sequence). Trimming stripped 1 base from V and 3 bases from J, with 18 bases between. The CDR3 loop spans 18 amino acids. The CDR3 sequence: CASSQATTIQGANEKLFF. In DNA, the CDR3 is TGTGCCAGCAGCCAAGCCACGACCATACAGGGAGCTAATGAAAAACTGTTTTTT.

In nucleotides, the CDR3 is TGTGCCAGTAGTATAGATTGGTGGGGGGCCATGGATACGCAGTATTTT. This encodes CASSIDWWGAMDTQYF. The chain carries TRBV19 and TRBJ2-3, with D possibly called TRBD1 or TRBD2 (6 bases each). V lost 0 bases and J 6 bases, leaving 16 bases between the germline ends. Germline-derived CDR1 and CDR2 are LNHDA and SQIVND (reference sequence). The CDR3 runs to 16 residues. Combining the CDR3 with reference TRBV19 and TRBJ2-3 gives the whole variable domain DGGITQSPKYLFRKEGQNVTLSCEQNLNHDAMYWYRQDPGQGLRLIYYSQIVNDFQKGDIAEGYSVSREKKESFPLTVTSAQKNPTAFYLCASSIDWWGAMDTQYFGPGTRLTVL.

The CDR3 loop is CVRWGYTF. The CDR3, as DNA: TGTGTCCGGTGGGGCTACACCTTC. The chain is built from TRBV19 and TRBJ1-2, with unresolved D. Germline values: CDR1 LNHDA, CDR2 SQIVND (reference sequence). This CDR3 spans 8 amino acids.

This chain links TRBV7-9 with TRBJ1-2; D is perhaps TRBD1 (6 bases). The germline gives CDR1 SEHNR, CDR2 FQNEAQ (reference sequence). V lost 3 bases, J lost 1 base, and 12 bases lay in between. CDR3 length: 15 residues. This CDR3 reads CASSLGTSFNYGYTF. DNA for the CDR3: TGTGCCAGCAGCTTGGGGACATCTTTTAACTATGGCTACACCTTC.

This clone was detected ten times or more. This rearrangement joins TRBV3-1 (or the pseudogene TRBV3-2) to TRBJ2-3; D possibly matches TRBD1 or TRBD2 (6 bases each). V was trimmed by 4 bases and J by 2 bases, leaving 16 bases between them. Germline V gene lookup returns CDR1 LGHDT and CDR2 YNNKEL (reference sequence). The CDR3 length is 16 residues. CDR3 sequence: CASSLRRGLLTDTQYF. CDR3 bases: TGTGCCAGCAGCCTGCGACGGGGGCTGCTCACAGATACGCAGTATTTT.

The chain combines TRBV5-1 with TRBJ2-7, with 9 positions matching TRBD2. The J segment lost 0 bases and the V segment lost 0 bases, leaving 10 bases of the junction unmatched. Germline assignment: CDR1 SGHRS and CDR2 YFSETQ. The CDR3 spans 18 residues. CDR3 protein: CASSLAVERGVFSYEQYV. As DNA, the CDR3 is TGCGCCAGCAGCTTGGCCGTTGAGCGGGGGGTCTTCTCCTACGAGCAGTACGTC.

The V gene is TRBV5-4, the J gene TRBJ1-1; D remains ambiguous. V dropped 2 bases and J dropped 0 bases, with 5 bases sitting between them. CDR1 is SGHNT, CDR2 YYREEE, per germline (reference sequence). This CDR3 has 13 amino acids. The CDR3 region has the DNA TGTGCCAGCAGCTTTTCAGTGAACACTGAAGCTTTCTTT. This gives the protein CASSFSVNTEAFF.

This chain links TRBV28 with TRBJ1-4, with D possibly matching TRBD1 (5 bases). The CDR3 totals 14 residues. Trimming removed 9 bases from V and 7 bases from J, with 18 bases in between. Germline V gene data show CDR1 as MDHEN and CDR2 as SYDVKM. The CDR3 nucleotides are TGTGCCAGTCACGCTGGGGGGGGAGGTGAAAAACTGTTTTTT. This sequence encodes CASHAGGGGEKLFF.

The chain has TRBV30 and TRBJ2-1, with 10 bases lining up with TRBD2. The CDR3 spans 14 residues. CDR1 and CDR2 from the germline V gene are GTSNPN and SVGIG (reference sequence). V was clipped by 2 bases and J by 5 bases; unmatched bases: 3. CDR3 sequence (DNA): TGTGCCTGGAGTACTAGCGGGGAGAACAATGAGCAGTTCTTC. It yields the protein CAWSTSGENNEQFF.

V is TRBV5-4 and J is TRBJ1-2; D remains unclear. V was pared by 2 bases and J by 0 bases, with 14 bases between. Looked up from germline, CDR1 is SGHNT and CDR2 is YYREEE (reference sequence). The CDR3 has 16 residues. DNA of the CDR3: TGTGCCAGCAGCTTTGGAGGCCAGGAGGCTAACTATGGCTACACCTTC. Translated, it gives CASSFGGQEANYGYTF.

The chain has TRBV10-2 and TRBJ1-5, with 8 bases that match TRBD1. CDR1 and CDR2 from the germline V gene are WSHSY and SAAADI. CDR3 size: 16 residues. Trimming took 3 bases from V and 6 from J; bases not matched to a gene: 10. CDR3 bases: TGCGCCAGCAGTGACCTGGACAGGGTTAATAGTCAGCCCCAGCATTTT. Translation gives CASSDLDRVNSQPQHF.

Here the CDR3 reads CASASLSQKYSYEQYV. CDR3 sequence (DNA): TGTGCCAGCGCTTCCCTTTCTCAGAAGTACTCCTACGAGCAGTACGTC. V and J are TRBV28 and TRBJ2-7; unclear D gene. V dropped 8 bases and J dropped 0 bases, with 20 bases sitting between them. CDR3 length: 16 residues. Germline V gene lookup returns CDR1 MDHEN and CDR2 SYDVKM.

This clone was seen only a few times. Other DNA sequences in this sample translate to the same CDR3. The chain has TRBV19 and TRBJ1-1; 8 nucleotides agree with TRBD1. Germline V gene lookup returns CDR1 LNHDA and CDR2 SQIVND (reference sequence). After removal of 4 bases from V and 4 bases from J, the junction contained 2 bases not matched to a gene. This CDR3 has 13 residues. The CDR3 DNA reads TGTGCCAGTAGTAGTGACAGGGGCACTGAAGCTTTCTTT. Translated, it gives CASSSDRGTEAFF.

CDR3 loop: CASSIASSGGAETQYF. The CDR3 DNA reads as TGTGCCAGTAGTATAGCGTCCAGCGGGGGAGCCGAGACCCAGTACTTC. The rearrangement uses TRBV19 and TRBJ2-5; TRBD2 aligns across 8 bases. Germline V gene data show CDR1 as LNHDA and CDR2 as SQIVND (reference sequence). J lost 5 bases, V lost 1 base, and 9 bases had no gene match. CDR3 length: 16 residues.

The J gene is TRBJ2-2, the V gene TRBV11-2; 9 bases fit TRBD1. With 6 bases clipped from V and 8 bases from J, the junction kept 16 bases outside the gene matches. The CDR3 is 17 amino acids. CDR1 is SGHAT and CDR2 is FQNNGV in the germline V gene. The CDR3 loop reads CASRESGTGREEGELFF. CDR3 nucleotides: TGTGCCAGCAGAGAATCCGGGACAGGGAGGGAAGAAGGGGAGCTGTTTTTT. The whole variable domain, filled in from reference TRBV11-2 and TRBJ2-2, reads EAGVAQSPRYKIIEKRQSVAFWCNPISGHATLYWYQQILGQGPKLLIQFQNNGVVDDSQLPKDRFSAERLKGVDSTLKIQPAKLEDSAVYLCASRESGTGREEGELFFGEGSRLTVL.

The rearrangement uses TRBV15 and TRBJ2-7; D remains unclear. CDR1 and CDR2 from the germline V gene are LNHNV and YYDKDF (reference sequence). This CDR3 has 13 amino acids. Trimming left V 2 bases short and J 1 base short, with 6 bases between. The chain's CDR3 is CATSRKLSYEQYF. The CDR3 nucleotides read TGTGCCACCAGCAGAAAGCTGTCCTACGAGCAGTACTTC.

The chain combines TRBV9 with TRBJ2-3, with TRBD2 matching 8 bases. J was trimmed by 2 bases and V by 0 bases; bases with no gene match: 11. CDR1 is SGDLS, CDR2 YYNGEE, per germline. This CDR3 spans 18 amino acids. The CDR3 DNA is TGTGCCAGCAGCGTAGGAGGGAGGACTAGCCACTTCACAGATACGCAGTATTTT. As protein: CASSVGGRTSHFTDTQYF.

This chain uses TRBV5-5 with TRBJ1-5; 9 nucleotides line up with TRBD1. Germline lookup yields CDR1 SGHKS and CDR2 YYEKEE (reference sequence). The V and J ends lost 4 bases and 7 bases, in that order; junction bases with no gene match: 6. The CDR3 extends over 14 amino acids. The CDR3 spells CASSQDRGRQPQHF. Here the CDR3 DNA reads TGTGCCAGCAGCCAGGACAGGGGAAGACAGCCCCAGCATTTT.

There are a few counts of this clone. The chain recombines TRBV21-1 with TRBJ1-5; no DNA check was done on the table's D call, TRBD1. TRBV21-1 is a recognized pseudogene. The CDR3 has 14 residues. CDR3 nucleotide sequence: TGTGCCAGCAGCAAAGCGGACAGAGATCAGCCCCAGCATTTT. It yields the protein CASSKADRDQPQHF.

V is TRBV30 and J is TRBJ1-5; D uncertain. In germline, CDR1 is GTSNPN, CDR2 SVGIG (reference sequence). The CDR3 loop spans 15 amino acids. V lost 1 base and J 5 bases, leaving 15 bases between the germline ends. CDR3 in amino acids: CAWSGFGLGDQPQHF. The CDR3 DNA reads TGTGCCTGGAGTGGTTTTGGTCTTGGAGATCAGCCCCAGCATTTT.

This rearrangement joins TRBV7-2 to TRBJ2-3, with TRBD2 identical over 8 bases. V was pared by 6 bases and J by 4 bases, with 12 bases of the junction left unmatched. Germline CDR1 and CDR2: SGHTA and FQGNSA. The CDR3 spans 16 residues. Written as DNA, the CDR3 is TGTGCCAGCAGTCAGCAGGGACTAGGGTGGGCAGATACGCAGTATTTT. Its translation: CASSQQGLGWADTQYF.

This clone was found once. The J gene is TRBJ2-1, the V gene TRBV11-2; D is perhaps TRBD1 or TRBD2 (5 bases each). The V and J ends lost 6 bases and 5 bases respectively, with 14 bases between them. Germline V gene sequence: CDR1 SGHAT, CDR2 FQNNGV. The CDR3 loop spans 14 amino acids. The CDR3 DNA follows: TGTGCCAGCAGAAAGTTGGGACCAGACAATGAGCAGTTCTTC. It translates to CASRKLGPDNEQFF. The full variable domain, completed using reference TRBV11-2 and TRBJ2-1, is EAGVAQSPRYKIIEKRQSVAFWCNPISGHATLYWYQQILGQGPKLLIQFQNNGVVDDSQLPKDRFSAERLKGVDSTLKIQPAKLEDSAVYLCASRKLGPDNEQFFGPGTRLTVL.

There are a few counts of this clone. This chain links TRBV7-9 with TRBJ2-7, with no clear D. Germline loops: CDR1 SEHNR, CDR2 FQNEAQ (reference sequence). Deletions cut 5 bases from V and 3 bases from J, with 8 bases between. CDR3 size: 12 residues. The CDR3 DNA reads TGTGCCAGCAGCCGCCCTAGCTACGAGCAGTACTTC. It encodes CASSRPSYEQYF.